The 10 T cell receptor beta chains presented below share a single source sample, sequenced in a study of early T cells in non-severe SARS-CoV-2 infection. A single record per CDR3 protein comes from TCRdb applying MiXCR to the 5' RACE reads. This table has tens of thousands of distinct CDR3 sequences, roughly 12% appearing once. This material consisted of whole blood, taken at baseline. The receptors come from an adult who was a healthcare worker with PCR-confirmed SARS-CoV-2 infection or an uninfected control (not recorded which).

There are many counts of this clonotype. The J gene is TRBJ2-3, the V gene TRBV10-3; no firm D call. The V gene lost 4 bases and the J gene lost 1 base, with 9 bases spanning the gap. The CDR3 is 14 amino acids. The germline V gene encodes CDR1 ENHRY and CDR2 SYGVKD. The CDR3 DNA follows: TGTGCCATCAGTGGGATTGGACGCACAGATACGCAGTATTTT. Its translation is CAISGIGRTDTQYF.

This chain connects TRBV5-1 to TRBJ2-5; D remains ambiguous. The CDR3 is 13 residues long. Germline CDR1 reads SGHRS; CDR2 reads YFSETQ. With 4 bases removed from V and 5 bases from J, the gap between germline ends came to 12 bases. The CDR3 coding sequence is TGCGCCAGCAGCAGGGCCTTCCAGGAGACCCAGTACTTC. It codes for CASSRAFQETQYF.

This clonotype occurred a few times. The chain carries TRBV4-3 and TRBJ2-2; TRBD2 aligns across 12 bases. The CDR3 totals 19 residues. V was pared by 0 bases and J by 0 bases, with 5 bases of the junction left unmatched. Germline values: CDR1 LGHNA, CDR2 YSLEER. The CDR3 DNA reads as TGCGCCAGCAGCCAAGATCGGCTAGCGGGAGGGCCGAACACCGGGGAGCTGTTTTTT. It translates to CASSQDRLAGGPNTGELFF.

This clonotype was counted between two and nine times. The gene calls are TRBV4-1 and TRBJ2-7, with D perhaps matching TRBD2 (5 bases). V gave up 0 bases and J gave up 7 bases, with 10 bases separating them. Germline V lookup: CDR1 MGHRA, CDR2 YSYEKL. This CDR3 spans 13 amino acids. DNA of the CDR3: TGCGCCAGCAGCCAAGAACGGGGTTGGGAGCAGTACTTC. Residues: CASSQERGWEQYF.

This clonotype was observed a few times. The gene calls are TRBV30 and TRBJ2-5; D unclear. V was pared by 1 base and J by 5 bases, with 2 bases between. This CDR3 contains 10 residues. Germline lookup yields CDR1 GTSNPN and CDR2 SVGIG (reference sequence). CDR3 region: CAWSGETQYF. In DNA, the CDR3 is TGTGCCTGGAGTGGGGAGACCCAGTACTTC.

J is TRBJ2-3 and V is TRBV5-1, with 11 nucleotides matching TRBD2. The germline V gene encodes CDR1 SGHRS and CDR2 YFSETQ. The CDR3 has 18 residues. J gave up 1 base and V 4 bases, and 11 bases lay outside the gene matches. CDR3 nucleotide sequence: TGCGCCAGCAGCAAGGAAATAGCGGGAGGGCTTGGCACAGATACGCAGTATTTT. Translating gives CASSKEIAGGLGTDTQYF.

This clonotype was observed many times. V is TRBV29-1 and J is TRBJ1-1, with 10 bases lining up with TRBD1. J gave up 13 bases and V 7 bases, and 15 bases lay outside the gene matches. CDR3 length equals 13 residues. The germline CDR1 and CDR2 sequences are SQVTM and ANQGSEA. Here the CDR3 DNA reads TGCAGCGCCCTCACCGGGACAGGGGCCTCCGATTTCTTT. This gives the protein CSALTGTGASDFF.

This clonotype has a handful of counts. V gene TRBV12-3 or TRBV12-4 combines with J gene TRBJ1-2, with D perhaps TRBD1 (6 bases). The V and J ends lost 3 bases and 7 bases respectively, with 6 bases between them. CDR3 length equals 11 residues. CDR3: CASSFRGGYTF. CDR3 sequence (DNA): TGTGCCAGCAGTTTCAGGGGTGGCTACACCTTC.

This clonotype was seen at least ten times. The chain employs TRBV30 and TRBJ2-2; 8 bases fit TRBD2. This CDR3 has 16 residues. Trimming cost V 2 bases and J 5 bases; bases outside gene matches: 10. Germline CDR1 GTSNPN, CDR2 SVGIG (reference sequence). The CDR3 is CAWSSHSGMETGELFF. CDR3 nucleotide sequence: TGTGCCTGGAGTTCCCATAGCGGGATGGAGACCGGGGAGCTGTTTTTT. Supplemented by reference TRBV30 and TRBJ2-2, the full variable domain reads SQTIHQWPATLVQPVGSPLSLECTVEGTSNPNLYWYRQAAGRGLQLLFYSVGIGQISSEVPQNLSASRPQDRQFILSSKKLLLSDSGFYLCAWSSHSGMETGELFFGEGSRLTVL.

This clonotype was picked up a small number of times. This chain links TRBV5-1 with TRBJ2-5, with no clear D. Germline V CDR1 and CDR2: SGHRS, YFSETQ. V was trimmed by 5 bases and J by 5 bases, leaving 13 bases between them. This CDR3 is built from 13 residues. The CDR3: CASRFLPWETQYF. Written as DNA, the CDR3 is TGCGCCAGCAGATTTTTACCATGGGAGACCCAGTACTTC.